The 25 T cell receptor beta chains given below trace back to one sample, sequenced in a study of shared clonotypes between healthy human individuals. The data were produced by immunoSEQ multiplex PCR, yet TCRdb's version contains in-frame clones alone and is incomplete. This table holds 1,500,000 or so clones, 98% to 99% found once. Sample: naive CD4+ T cells sorted from blood. The subset here: CD45RA+ positively selected. Receptors originate from a man in his thirties or forties in good health.

The chain uses TRBV5-1 and TRBJ2-1, with 12 nucleotides matching TRBD2. This CDR3 is 18 amino acids long. After removal of 0 bases from V and 7 bases from J, the junction contained 11 bases not matched to a gene. CDR1 and CDR2 from the germline V gene are SGHRS and YFSETQ. CDR3 sequence: CASSLEGPGLAGLNEQFF. The DNA of the CDR3 is TGCGCCAGCAGCTTGGAAGGCCCGGGACTAGCGGGCCTGAATGAGCAGTTCTTC.

V is TRBV7-8 and J is TRBJ2-7; D remains ambiguous. Trimming took off 1 base at V and 0 bases at J, with 10 bases between the two ends. The length of the CDR3 is 15 residues. Germline V gives CDR1 SGHVS, CDR2 FQNEAQ. The CDR3 DNA reads as TGTGCCAGCAGCTTAGTATCACAGAGCTCCTACGAGCAGTACTTC. It is translated as CASSLVSQSSYEQYF.

V is TRBV9 and J is TRBJ1-2; D is unclear. V shed 0 bases and J shed 4 bases, with 13 bases lying between them. The germline V gene has CDR1 SGDLS and CDR2 YYNGEE. This CDR3 region has 15 residues. The CDR3 region has the DNA TGTGCCAGCAGCGTAGCTGGGTGGTCGGGCTATGGCTACACCTTC. Translating gives CASSVAGWSGYGYTF.

The rearrangement joins TRBV5-1 to TRBJ1-2; 7 bases map to TRBD1. The CDR3 is 14 amino acids. The J segment lost 2 bases and the V segment lost 3 bases, leaving 4 bases of the junction unmatched. The germline V gene encodes CDR1 SGHRS and CDR2 YFSETQ. Here the CDR3 DNA reads TGCGCCAGCAGCTCCACGACAGGGAACTATGGCTACACCTTC. Amino acids: CASSSTTGNYGYTF.

This clone was seen just once. The chain joins TRBV2 to TRBJ1-2; D uncertain. This CDR3 spans 13 amino acids. Germline V gene lookup returns CDR1 SNHLY and CDR2 FYNNEI. V lost 2 bases and J 6 bases, leaving 10 bases between the germline ends. CDR3 in amino acids: CASSENRGNGYTF. The CDR3 coding sequence is TGTGCCAGCAGTGAAAATCGTGGTAATGGCTACACCTTC.

CDR3 in DNA: TGTGCCAGCAGCTTAGCAGACTGGAGCACAGATACGCAGTATTTT. Translation: CASSLADWSTDTQYF. The genes are TRBV7-2 and TRBJ2-3; D is unclear. Per germline, CDR1 SGHTA and CDR2 FQGNSA. Trimming pared 0 bases from V and 0 bases from J, leaving 7 bases between. The CDR3 totals 15 residues.

This clone was observed once. The chain combines TRBV29-1 with TRBJ2-1; 7 bases are a match to TRBD1. Germline V lookup: CDR1 SQVTM, CDR2 ANQGSEA. J lost 5 bases, V lost 2 bases, and 6 bases had no gene match. This CDR3 is 14 amino acids long. CDR3: CSVEPRQGNNEQFF. CDR3 DNA: TGCAGCGTTGAACCCCGACAGGGAAACAATGAGCAGTTCTTC.

The rearrangement uses TRBV29-1 and TRBJ2-5; TRBD2 matches 9 bases. The CDR3 is 16 amino acids. Germline V gene lookup returns CDR1 SQVTM and CDR2 ANQGSEA. After removal of 0 bases from V and 5 bases from J, the junction contained 10 bases not matched to a gene. The CDR3 is CSVEDLTSGHGETQYF. CDR3 DNA: TGCAGCGTTGAAGATCTAACTAGCGGGCACGGGGAGACCCAGTACTTC.

This clone was found once. V usage is TRBV2 and J usage is TRBJ2-2, with D possibly TRBD1 on 5 matching bases. CDR1 is SNHLY and CDR2 is FYNNEI in the germline V gene. There are 14 residues in the CDR3. V was shortened by 4 bases and J by 5 bases, with 11 bases between the two germline ends. In DNA form, the CDR3 reads TGTGCCAGCAGTGGTCCGAAGGGGACCGGGGAGCTGTTTTTT. As protein: CASSGPKGTGELFF.

About this clone: Other DNA variants within this sample encode the same CDR3. The chain uses TRBV10-3 and TRBJ2-1; D remains unclear. Per germline, CDR1 ENHRY and CDR2 SYGVKD. Trimming removed 3 bases at V and 3 bases at J, with 3 bases between. The CDR3 loop spans 12 amino acids. CDR3 nucleotides: TGTGCCATCAGTGACGGCTACAATGAGCAGTTCTTC. It yields the protein CAISDGYNEQFF.

The chain uses TRBV5-4 and TRBJ2-3, with 9 nucleotides matching TRBD2. CDR1 and CDR2 (germline): SGHNT, YYREEE (reference sequence). This CDR3 has 15 amino acids. V was pared by 4 bases and J by 0 bases, with 3 bases of the junction left unmatched. The CDR3 reads CASSPGTSSTDTQYF. The CDR3 region has the DNA TGTGCCAGCAGCCCTGGGACTAGCAGCACAGATACGCAGTATTTT.

The chain has TRBV18 and TRBJ1-5; a possible D gene is TRBD1 (5 bases). The CDR3 spans 15 residues. Trimming left V 2 bases short and J 8 bases short, with 16 bases between. Germline CDR1 is KGHSH and CDR2 is LQKENI. The chain's CDR3 is CASSPGAGPQEPQHF. CDR3 coding DNA: TGTGCCAGCTCACCAGGGGCAGGGCCCCAAGAGCCCCAGCATTTT.

This chain uses TRBV9 with TRBJ2-3; 7 bases fit TRBD1. Germline loops: CDR1 SGDLS, CDR2 YYNGEE. CDR3 size: 14 residues. V dropped 4 bases and J dropped 6; count of bases not matched to a gene: 8. Here the CDR3 DNA reads TGTGCCAGCAGCCCAAGGGGGCAGCATGATACGCAGTATTTT. Translation gives CASSPRGQHDTQYF.

The chain is built from TRBV2 and TRBJ2-7; D not resolved. This CDR3 is built from 11 residues. V was trimmed by 5 bases and J by 3 bases, leaving 5 bases between them. From germline, CDR1 is SNHLY and CDR2 FYNNEI. This CDR3 reads CASSSRYEQYF. The DNA for the CDR3 is TGTGCCAGCAGTTCCCGCTACGAGCAGTACTTC. Based on the CDR3 plus reference TRBV2 and TRBJ2-7, the full variable domain is EPEVTQTPSHQVTQMGQEVILRCVPISNHLYFYWYRQILGQKVEFLVSFYNNEISEKSEIFDDQFSVERPDGSNFTLKIRSTKLEDSAMYFCASSSRYEQYFGPGTRLTVT.

Comments on this clone: Other DNA sequences in the same sample also yield this CDR3. The chain uses TRBV5-1 and TRBJ1-2; D unclear. The germline CDR1 and CDR2 sequences are SGHRS and YFSETQ. V shed 4 bases and J shed 0 bases, with 10 bases lying between them. CDR3 length equals 14 residues. The CDR3 DNA sequence: TGCGCCAGCAGCCCTACCTCCTCTAACTATGGCTACACCTTC. Translation gives CASSPTSSNYGYTF.

The chain links TRBV6-5 to TRBJ2-1, with D perhaps TRBD2 (5 bases). The CDR3 length is 15 residues. V shed 7 bases and J shed 0 bases, with 13 bases lying between them. The germline gives CDR1 MNHEY, CDR2 SVGAGI. This CDR3 reads CASTLRGSSYNEQFF. The CDR3 coding sequence is TGTGCCAGCACCTTACGGGGTAGCTCCTACAATGAGCAGTTCTTC.

The chain is built from TRBV7-2 and TRBJ2-3, with no clear D. V lost 4 bases and J 5 bases, leaving 13 bases between the germline ends. This CDR3 is built from 14 residues. CDR1 and CDR2 from the germline V gene are SGHTA and FQGNSA. CDR3 in DNA: TGTGCCAGCAGCTCCCGACAAACCGGAGATACGCAGTATTTT. Its translation: CASSSRQTGDTQYF. Combining the CDR3 with reference TRBV7-2 and TRBJ2-3 gives the whole variable domain GAGVSQSPSNKVTEKGKDVELRCDPISGHTALYWYRQSLGQGLEFLIYFQGNSAPDKSGLPSDRFSAERTGGSVSTLTIQRTQQEDSAVYLCASSSRQTGDTQYFGPGTRLTVL.

The chain uses TRBV18 and TRBJ2-1; 8 bases map to TRBD2. The ends lost 5 bases at V and 5 bases at J; junction bases unmatched: 14. The CDR3 consists of 17 residues. CDR1 KGHSH and CDR2 LQKENI come from the germline V gene. In DNA form, the CDR3 reads TGTGCCAGCTCAGACTTTATAGCGGGACACGGGAACAATGAGCAGTTCTTC. Translating gives CASSDFIAGHGNNEQFF.

J is TRBJ2-1 and V is TRBV4-3, with D possibly matching TRBD2 (6 bases). Trimming left V 9 bases short and J 0 bases short, with 15 bases between. In germline, CDR1 is LGHNA, CDR2 YSLEER. This CDR3 spans 15 amino acids. The CDR3 is CASTRDGSSYNEQFF. The CDR3 bases are TGCGCCAGTACACGGGACGGGAGCTCCTACAATGAGCAGTTCTTC.

The genes are TRBV6-5 and TRBJ1-2; 11 nucleotides match TRBD1. The V and J ends lost 6 bases and 7 bases, in that order; junction bases with no gene match: 10. Germline V lookup: CDR1 MNHEY, CDR2 SVGAGI. The CDR3 is made up of 15 amino acids. The CDR3 loop reads CASREAGQGAGGYTF. CDR3 coding DNA: TGTGCCAGCAGAGAGGCAGGACAGGGGGCGGGTGGCTACACCTTC.

This sequence joins TRBV7-9 and TRBJ2-7, with 9 bases that match TRBD1. The trim removed 5 bases at V and 0 bases at J, leaving 8 bases unmatched. The CDR3 loop spans 16 amino acids. Germline CDR1 and CDR2: SEHNR and FQNEAQ (reference sequence). CDR3 region: CASSPRGGQGSYEQYF. CDR3 nucleotide sequence: TGTGCCAGCAGCCCTAGGGGGGGACAGGGCTCCTACGAGCAGTACTTC. Variable domain in full (rest from reference TRBV7-9 and TRBJ2-7): DTGVSQNPRHKITKRGQNVTFRCDPISEHNRLYWYRQTLGQGPEFLTYFQNEAQLEKSRLLSDRFSAERPKGSFSTLEIQRTEQGDSAMYLCASSPRGGQGSYEQYFGPGTRLTVT.

The table lists this clone with a count of one. The CDR3 nucleotides are TGTGCCAGTAGTAATTCGGGCCAAAACACCGGGGAGCTGTTTTTT. Protein: CASSNSGQNTGELFF. V gene TRBV19 combines with J gene TRBJ2-2; D uncertain. The V end was cut by 4 bases, the J end by 2 bases, with 11 bases between. This CDR3 has 15 amino acids. Germline CDR1 is LNHDA and CDR2 is SQIVND (reference sequence).

CDR3 DNA: TGTGCCAGCTCACCAGGGCAGGCAACCTACAATGAGCAGTTCTTC. It translates to CASSPGQATYNEQFF. The V call is TRBV18, the J call TRBJ2-1; no reliable D call. Trimming left V 2 bases short and J 2 bases short, with 10 bases between. Per germline, CDR1 KGHSH and CDR2 LQKENI. This CDR3 has 15 residues.

The chain recombines TRBV10-1 with TRBJ1-1; TRBD1 might be the D (6 bases). Germline V lookup: CDR1 WNHNN, CDR2 SYGVQD (reference sequence). The CDR3 has 13 residues. The V and J ends lost 2 bases and 7 bases respectively, with 11 bases between them. The CDR3 nucleotides are TGCGCCAGCAGTGAGCAACAGGGAGGTGAAGCTTTCTTT. Protein product: CASSEQQGGEAFF.

The rearrangement links TRBV28 to TRBJ1-2; 9 positions match TRBD1. The ends lost 3 bases at V and 4 bases at J; junction bases unmatched: 6. This CDR3 spans 15 amino acids. CDR1 is MDHEN, CDR2 SYDVKM, per germline. The chain's CDR3 is CASSFWDRASYGYTF. CDR3 nucleotide sequence: TGTGCCAGCAGTTTCTGGGACAGGGCTTCCTATGGCTACACCTTC.